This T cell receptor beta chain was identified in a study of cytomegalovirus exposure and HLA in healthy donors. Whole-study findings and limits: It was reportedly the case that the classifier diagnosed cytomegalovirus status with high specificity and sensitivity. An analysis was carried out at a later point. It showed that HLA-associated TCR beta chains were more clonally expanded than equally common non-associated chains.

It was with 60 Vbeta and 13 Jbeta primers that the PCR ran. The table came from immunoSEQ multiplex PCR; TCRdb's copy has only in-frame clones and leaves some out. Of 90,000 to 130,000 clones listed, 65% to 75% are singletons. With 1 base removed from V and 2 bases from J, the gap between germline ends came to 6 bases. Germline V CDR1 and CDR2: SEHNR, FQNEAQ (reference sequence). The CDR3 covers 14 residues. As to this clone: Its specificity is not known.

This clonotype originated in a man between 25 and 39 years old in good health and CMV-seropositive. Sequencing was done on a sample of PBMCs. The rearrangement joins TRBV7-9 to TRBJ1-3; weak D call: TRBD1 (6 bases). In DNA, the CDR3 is TGTGCCAGCAGCTTAGACAGGGCTGGAAACACCATATATTTT. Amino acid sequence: CASSLDRAGNTIYF.